The rows below give T cell receptor beta chains drawn from one sample of a study of cytotoxic CD8 clonotypes in ibrutinib-treated CLL. Using immunoSEQ multiplex PCR, the repertoire was profiled, and TCRdb retains in-frame clones only, with some absent. The sample contains more than 200,000 clones, 70% of which appear only once. The sequences come from PBMCs, collected after 24 months of ibrutinib treatment. The receptors shown here come from a human donor with chronic lymphocytic leukemia. Both conserved end residues are part of each CDR3. The D gene is left open where the match is weak. Clone size is not always given. Where it is, it says once, few, many or a class for expanded clones.

d_gene,abundance,j_gene,v_gene,len,CDR3aa,CDR3nt
.,few,TRBJ2-1,TRBV4-2,13,CASSQSPYNEQFF,TGTGCCAGCAGCCAGAGTCCCTACAATGAGCAGTTCTTC
.,.,TRBJ2-3,TRBV28,17,CASSLGVGPGGADTQYF,TGTGCCAGCAGTTTAGGGGTGGGTCCCGGAGGGGCAGATACGCAGTATTTT
.,.,TRBJ2-7,TRBV11-2,15,CASSLGGGAPYEQYF,TGTGCCAGCAGCTTAGGTGGCGGGGCCCCCTACGAGCAGTACTTC
TRBD1,.,TRBJ1-1,TRBV6-5,15,CASSIPGQGSAEAFF,TGTGCCAGCAGCATACCGGGACAGGGTTCCGCTGAAGCTTTCTTT
.,.,TRBJ2-1,TRBV6-5,13,CASTPEVYNEQFF,TGTGCCAGCACCCCTGAGGTCTACAATGAGCAGTTCTTC
.,.,TRBJ1-1,TRBV9,15,CASSVFAGAGTEAFF,TGTGCCAGCAGCGTATTTGCAGGGGCCGGGACTGAAGCTTTCTTT
.,.,TRBJ2-4,TRBV27,14,CASAESGGMAIQYF,TGTGCCAGCGCCGAGAGCGGAGGGATGGCCATTCAGTACTTC
.,.,TRBJ1-5,TRBV6-5,13,CASSVQGNQPQHF,TGTGCCAGCAGCGTACAGGGCAATCAGCCCCAGCATTTT
TRBD2,few,TRBJ2-2,TRBV5-3,15,CASSFGAGSSRELFF,TGTGCCAGCAGCTTCGGAGCGGGGAGCAGCAGGGAGCTGTTTTTT
.,.,TRBJ2-1,TRBV11-2,14,CASSHRTLDGEQFF,TGTGCCAGCAGCCATAGAACTTTAGATGGTGAGCAGTTCTTC
.,.,TRBJ1-4,TRBV2,14,CASSDIRHNEKLFF,TGTGCCAGCAGTGACATCCGCCATAATGAAAAACTGTTTTTT
TRBD1,.,TRBJ2-3,TRBV7-2,16,CASSLGGGRGTDTQYF,TGTGCCAGCAGCTTAGGAGGGGGCCGGGGCACAGATACGCAGTATTTT
TRBD1,.,TRBJ2-1,TRBV29-1,11,CSALRQGEQFF,TGCAGCGCCCTAAGACAGGGAGAGCAGTTCTTC
TRBD2,few,TRBJ2-7,TRBV7-2,17,CASSLAGTSGSVQVQYF,TGTGCCAGCAGCTTAGCGGGGACTAGCGGGAGTGTTCAAGTGCAGTACTTC
.,.,TRBJ2-7,TRBV7-2,14,CASSPRDNNYEQYF,TGTGCCAGCAGCCCCCGGGACAATAACTACGAGCAGTACTTC
.,.,TRBJ1-2,TRBV9,15,CASSPQLGKNYGYTF,TGTGCCAGCAGCCCCCAATTAGGGAAGAACTATGGCTACACCTTC
.,few,TRBJ2-1,TRBV5-1,15,CASSLNTASGREQFF,TGCGCCAGCAGCTTGAATACGGCTTCGGGTAGGGAGCAGTTCTTC
.,.,TRBJ2-7,TRBV28,14,CASSLGLTSYEQYF,TGTGCCAGCAGTTTGGGACTGACATCCTACGAGCAGTACTTC
.,.,TRBJ2-1,TRBV18,12,CASSPGSEEQFF,TGTGCCAGCTCACCAGGGTCTGAGGAGCAGTTCTTC
.,.,TRBJ2-7,TRBV28,12,CASSSWQGWKYF,TGTGCCAGCAGTTCGTGGCAGGGCTGGAAGTACTTC
TRBD2,once,TRBJ2-3,TRBV15,17,CATSPDASGTRTDTQYF,TGTGCCACCTCGCCTGACGCTAGCGGGACCCGCACAGATACGCAGTATTTT
.,.,TRBJ2-5,TRBV18,18,CASSRTHTLGSLQETQYF,TGTGCCAGCTCCCGGACCCATACTTTGGGATCCTTACAAGAGACCCAGTACTTC
TRBD1,few,TRBJ1-2,TRBV6-5,13,CASSSSGGRGYTF,TGTGCCAGCAGTTCCTCAGGGGGCCGGGGCTACACCTTC
TRBD1,few,TRBJ1-4,TRBV6-5,13,CASSPRTGRKLFF,TGTGCCAGCAGTCCGCGGACAGGGAGAAAACTGTTTTTT
TRBD1,.,TRBJ2-4,TRBV2,14,CASRSTGGENIQYF,TGTGCCAGCAGGTCGACAGGGGGAGAAAACATTCAGTACTTC
.,few,TRBJ2-3,TRBV30,12,CAWSDTGDTQYF,TGTGCCTGGAGTGACACTGGGGATACGCAGTATTTT
.,.,TRBJ2-6,TRBV27,17,CASSKDTMSSGANVLTF,TGTGCCAGCAGTAAAGACACGATGAGCTCTGGGGCCAACGTCCTGACTTTC
.,.,TRBJ2-7,TRBV7-9,16,CASSLVPGRLEGGQYF,TGTGCCAGCAGCTTAGTCCCCGGACGGCTCGAGGGGGGGCAGTACTTC
.,.,TRBJ1-2,TRBV13,13,CASSLRQSHGYTF,TGTGCCAGCAGCTTACGACAGAGCCATGGCTACACCTTC
TRBD1,.,TRBJ2-5,TRBV7-3,16,CASSQGGQGAWETQYF,TGTGCCAGCAGCCAAGGCGGGCAGGGGGCATGGGAGACCCAGTACTTC
.,.,TRBJ2-3,TRBV11-2,11,CASSQAPSQYF,TGTGCCAGCAGCCAAGCCCCCTCGCAGTATTTT
.,few,TRBJ2-7,TRBV5-1,12,CASSLDRDEQYF,TGCGCCAGCAGCTTGGATAGGGACGAGCAGTACTTC
.,few,TRBJ1-5,TRBV9,15,CASSVDQDSSQPQHF,TGTGCCAGCAGCGTGGATCAGGACAGTAGCCAGCCCCAGCATTTT
.,.,TRBJ1-3,TRBV6-5,15,CASRQMYISGNTIYF,TGTGCCAGCAGGCAAATGTATATCTCTGGAAACACCATATATTTT
.,.,TRBJ2-5,TRBV18,14,CASSPYVAGETQYF,TGTGCCAGCTCACCCTATGTGGCGGGAGAGACCCAGTACTTC
.,.,TRBJ1-2,TRBV27,13,CASSFRGSYGYTF,TGTGCCAGCAGTTTTAGGGGATCCTATGGCTACACCTTC
.,.,TRBJ2-7,TRBV9,13,CASSVGNPYEQYF,TGTGCCAGCAGCGTAGGGAACCCCTACGAGCAGTACTTC
.,.,TRBJ2-5,TRBV19,12,CASSGDQETQYF,TGTGCCAGTAGTGGAGACCAAGAGACCCAGTACTTC
.,.,TRBJ2-7,TRBV14,12,CASGTATYEQYF,TGTGCCAGCGGGACCGCGACCTACGAGCAGTACTTC
.,.,TRBJ2-3,TRBV5-8,12,CASSGVRDTQYF,TGTGCCAGCAGCGGGGTTCGAGATACGCAGTATTTT
.,.,TRBJ2-1,TRBV15,15,CATSRVSLNYNEQFF,TGTGCCACCAGCAGAGTCTCGCTTAACTACAATGAGCAGTTCTTC
TRBD1,few,TRBJ1-2,TRBV30,13,CAWSVLQGYGYTF,TGTGCCTGGAGTGTACTACAGGGGTATGGCTACACCTTC
.,.,TRBJ2-1,TRBV19,16,CASTNQDLRAYNEQFF,TGTGCCAGTACCAATCAGGACCTGAGGGCCTACAATGAGCAGTTCTTC
.,.,TRBJ2-1,TRBV30,11,CAWSQEHEQFF,TGTGCCTGGAGTCAAGAGCATGAGCAGTTCTTC
.,once,TRBJ2-7,TRBV27,15,CASSLLDSTTYEQYF,TGTGCCAGCAGTTTATTAGACTCCACCACCTACGAGCAGTACTTC
.,.,TRBJ2-5,TRBV19,13,CASSMREWETQYF,TGTGCCAGTAGTATGAGGGAGTGGGAGACCCAGTACTTC
.,.,TRBJ2-1,TRBV5-4,13,CASSFQGSEEQFF,TGTGCCAGCAGTTTCCAGGGGTCCGAAGAGCAGTTCTTC
.,once,TRBJ2-3,TRBV28,17,CASALEQGISGADTQYF,TGTGCCAGCGCCCTCGAACAGGGGATTTCGGGGGCAGATACGCAGTATTTT
TRBD2,once,TRBJ2-2,TRBV28,15,CASSFGRPNTGELFF,TGTGCCAGCAGTTTCGGGAGGCCCAACACCGGGGAGCTGTTTTTT
.,.,TRBJ1-1,TRBV25-1,14,CASSEFGFNTEAFF,TGTGCCAGCAGTGAATTTGGCTTCAACACTGAAGCTTTCTTT
.,.,TRBJ2-1,TRBV27,11,CASSLRKRRFF,TGTGCCAGCAGTTTGAGGAAACGGCGGTTCTTC
.,.,TRBJ1-2,TRBV6-6,13,CASSTPPANGYTF,TGTGCCAGCAGTACCCCCCCAGCGAATGGCTACACCTTC
.,.,TRBJ1-2,TRBV28,16,CASSWVLSGEYYGYTF,TGTGCCAGCAGTTGGGTTCTTTCAGGAGAATACTATGGCTACACCTTC